This T cell receptor (beta chain) derives from a study of blood T cells in healthy people across ages. Overall study results and limits: Using unsorted PBMCs precluded a conclusive naive versus antigen-experienced comparison. Higher diversity and more naive CD4+ cells were features of long-lived donors, compared to aged donors.

Remarks on this clonotype: The antigen is unknown.

The use of a sample-barcoded 5' primer and a J-beta primer mix characterized a second PCR of roughly 7 to 11 cycles. Using its own MiXCR run on the 5' RACE reads, TCRdb lists one record per CDR3 protein. The sample consists of over 1,200,000 distinct CDR3 sequences, almost 60% of them appearing once. CDR3 length: 13 residues. Germline CDR1 reads MGHRA; CDR2 reads YSYEKL. V shed 0 bases and J shed 5 bases, with 5 bases lying between them. The total RNA that was extracted per sample amounted to at least 5.5 micrograms. The TCR was taken from a man between 18 and 35 years old in good health. Sequencing was carried out using blood. The chain is built from TRBV4-1 and TRBJ1-5; D not certain. DNA for the CDR3: TGCGCCAGCAGCCAAGAAATACATCAGCCCCAGCATTTT. Residues: CASSQEIHQPQHF.